This TCR beta chain was obtained from a study of cytomegalovirus exposure and HLA in healthy donors. Study in general: In a previous analysis, approximately 110 million unique TCR beta sequences were found from roughly 180 million T cells. Study-level results: Earlier analysis found most TCR beta V segments productive about 87% or about 30% of the time. A later examination showed that TCR association rates differed by HLA locus, with DRB1 most and HLA-C fewest.

About this clone itself: Its specificity is not known.

Primers: 60 Vbeta forward and 13 Jbeta reverse. The data were produced by immunoSEQ multiplex PCR, yet TCRdb's version contains in-frame clones alone and is incomplete. The sample carries roughly 170,000 clones, roughly 80% recorded once. What was sequenced was PBMCs. This TCR was recovered from a woman aged 18-29 years in good health and CMV-seronegative.

The CDR3 DNA sequence: TGTGCCAGCAGTGAAGCAGGGGGAAACACCATATATTTT. As protein: CASSEAGGNTIYF. V usage is TRBV25-1 and J usage is TRBJ1-3; possible D gene TRBD1, 5 bases. The CDR3 sequence is 13 residues long. V lost 2 bases, J lost 4 bases, and 6 bases lay in between. Per germline, CDR1 MGHDK and CDR2 SYGVNS.